The 24 T cell receptor beta chains reported below all come from one sample, sequenced in a study of T cells after yellow fever vaccination. TCRdb independently ran MiXCR on the 5' RACE reads; one entry per CDR3 protein. Counted here are 280,000 or so distinct CDR3 sequences, around 10% occurring once; the ten biggest clones make up 3% to 3.5%. This material consisted of CD4+ T cells sorted from PBMCs, taken 5 days after the yellow fever booster vaccination. The receptors come from a man younger than 30 who received the YFV17D yellow fever vaccine.

A note on this clonotype: This is likely a read error, given that the CDR3 carries no conserved phenylalanine or tryptophan at its end. This chain uses TRBV12-3 or TRBV12-4 with TRBJ1-1; TRBD1 might be the D (6 bases). The CDR3 has 15 amino acids. Trimming cost V 5 bases and J 8 bases, with 21 bases left between them. The CDR3 nucleotides read TGTGCCAGCAGTGATAACCTAAACAGGGTAGGCGAAGCTTTCTCT. Amino acid sequence: CASSDNLNRVGEAFS.

This chain connects TRBV20-1 to TRBJ2-1; D is possibly TRBD1 or TRBD2 (5 bases each). This CDR3 region has 18 residues. Germline lookup yields CDR1 DFQATT and CDR2 SNEGSKA (reference sequence). The ends were cut back, 5 bases at V and 2 bases at J, with 25 bases in the middle. The CDR3 region has the DNA TGCAGTGCTGACGGGACCCCGGGGAAATATGGCGCCTACAATGAGCAGTTCTTC. Encoded protein: CSADGTPGKYGAYNEQFF.

In its sample, this clonotype was seen a few times. The chain recombines TRBV6-5 with TRBJ1-4; 9 nucleotides agree with TRBD1. J gave up 3 bases and V 1 base, and 3 bases lay outside the gene matches. The CDR3 covers 16 residues. Per the germline V gene, CDR1 is MNHEY and CDR2 is SVGAGI. Here the CDR3 DNA reads TGTGCCAGCAGTTACTTACAGGGGGCGGCTAATGAAAAACTGTTTTTT. Translating gives CASSYLQGAANEKLFF.

This clonotype has ten or more counts. The V and J genes are TRBV29-1 and TRBJ2-1, with D perhaps assigned TRBD1 or TRBD2 (6 bases each). V shed 0 bases and J shed 5 bases, with 14 bases lying between them. CDR1 and CDR2 from the germline V gene are SQVTM and ANQGSEA. The CDR3 is 15 residues long. The CDR3 nucleotides read TGCAGCGTTGAAGATGTCAAGGGGGGCAACAATGAGCAGTTCTTC. This translates into CSVEDVKGGNNEQFF.

There are many counts of this clonotype. This chain connects TRBV7-2 to TRBJ1-1, with TRBD1 as a possible D gene (5 bases). With 3 bases removed from V and 6 bases from J, the gap between germline ends came to 8 bases. The CDR3 length is 12 residues. The germline V gene has CDR1 SGHTA and CDR2 FQGNSA. The CDR3 here is CASSFRGAEAFF. The DNA for the CDR3 is TGTGCCAGCAGCTTCCGGGGGGCTGAAGCTTTCTTT. Using reference TRBV7-2 and TRBJ1-1 for the parts outside the CDR3, the full variable domain is GAGVSQSPSNKVTEKGKDVELRCDPISGHTALYWYRQSLGQGLEFLIYFQGNSAPDKSGLPSDRFSAERTGGSVSTLTIQRTQQEDSAVYLCASSFRGAEAFFGQGTRLTVV.

The gene calls are TRBV3-1 and TRBJ1-1; 9 positions match TRBD1. Germline V gene lookup returns CDR1 LGHDT and CDR2 YNNKEL (reference sequence). This CDR3 comprises 17 residues. V shed 4 bases, J shed 5 bases, and the junction held 14 bases outside the gene matches. CDR3 protein: CASSRDTGTGPRTEAFF. DNA of the CDR3: TGTGCCAGCAGCCGCGACACCGGGACAGGGCCGAGAACTGAAGCTTTCTTT.

Ten or more counts support this clonotype. This rearrangement joins TRBV20-1 to TRBJ1-3; no clear D. V was cut by 3 bases and J by 0 bases, with 9 bases left in between. CDR1 is DFQATT and CDR2 is SNEGSKA in the germline V gene (reference sequence). The CDR3 has 14 amino acids. The CDR3 nucleotides read TGCAGTGCTAGTAGGTTTTCCTCTGGAAACACCATATATTTT. Translating gives CSASRFSSGNTIYF.

This clonotype was observed a handful of times. The chain employs TRBV12-3 or TRBV12-4 and TRBJ2-3; 10 positions agree with TRBD1. V dropped 6 bases and J dropped 2; count of bases not matched to a gene: 11. The CDR3 loop spans 17 amino acids. DNA for the CDR3: TGTGCCAGCAGCATACGAAGGACAGGGGGTGTCACAGATACGCAGTATTTT. Its translation: CASSIRRTGGVTDTQYF.

This clonotype came up many times. V gene TRBV7-3 combines with J gene TRBJ2-3, with D perhaps matching TRBD2 (7 bases). The germline V gene has CDR1 SGHTA and CDR2 FQGTGA. This CDR3 spans 14 amino acids. The V gene lost 5 bases and the J gene lost 2 bases, with 11 bases spanning the gap. For the CDR3, the DNA is TGTGCCAGCAGCAAGGGGGGGATCACAGATACGCAGTATTTT. Protein sequence: CASSKGGITDTQYF.

The genes are TRBV20-1 and TRBJ2-5, with 7 nucleotides matching TRBD2. Germline CDR1 and CDR2: DFQATT and SNEGSKA (reference sequence). This CDR3 has 9 amino acids. DNA for the CDR3: TGCAGCGCGCGGGAGTTCCAGTACTTC. Translation gives CSAREFQYF.

This chain connects TRBV10-3 to TRBJ2-5; D remains ambiguous. V lost 0 bases, J lost 5 bases, and 10 bases lay in between. Germline lookup yields CDR1 ENHRY and CDR2 SYGVKD. This CDR3 region has 14 residues. The CDR3 is CAISESARWETQYF. Here the CDR3 DNA reads TGTGCCATCAGTGAGTCCGCGCGGTGGGAGACCCAGTACTTC.

This clonotype was counted only a few times. V is TRBV27 and J is TRBJ2-5; 8 bases are a match to TRBD1. The CDR3 covers 14 residues. The trim removed 5 bases at V and 2 bases at J, leaving 4 bases unmatched. Germline V lookup: CDR1 MNHEY, CDR2 SMNVEV (reference sequence). CDR3 nucleotides: TGTGCCAGCAGTCCGGGACAGGAGCAAGAGACCCAGTACTTC. Amino acid sequence: CASSPGQEQETQYF.

This clonotype has ten or more counts. The V and J genes are TRBV4-3 and TRBJ2-5; 11 nucleotides align to TRBD2. With V trimmed by 3 bases and J by 2 bases, 5 bases remained unmatched. CDR3 length equals 16 residues. Germline values: CDR1 LGHNA, CDR2 YSLEER. CDR3 in DNA: TGCGCCAGCAGCCACCTAAGACTAGCGGGGCAAGAGACCCAGTACTTC. Amino acids: CASSHLRLAGQETQYF.

The J gene is TRBJ2-7, the V gene TRBV10-3; no clear D gene. With 2 bases removed from V and 3 bases from J, the gap between germline ends came to 8 bases. From germline, CDR1 is ENHRY and CDR2 SYGVKD. This CDR3 is 13 amino acids long. The CDR3 reads CAISEKVLYEQYF. CDR3 DNA: TGTGCCATCAGTGAGAAGGTTCTCTACGAGCAGTACTTC.

This clonotype occurred a few times. J is TRBJ1-2 and V is TRBV11-2; maybe TRBD1 (5 bases). The CDR3 contains 12 residues. Trimming pared 5 bases from V and 7 bases from J, leaving 11 bases between. Germline lookup yields CDR1 SGHAT and CDR2 FQNNGV. The CDR3 bases are TGTGCCAGCAGCCCCCCCGGGGGTGGCTACACCTTC. The encoded protein is CASSPPGGGYTF. Based on the CDR3 plus reference TRBV11-2 and TRBJ1-2, the full variable domain is EAGVAQSPRYKIIEKRQSVAFWCNPISGHATLYWYQQILGQGPKLLIQFQNNGVVDDSQLPKDRFSAERLKGVDSTLKIQPAKLEDSAVYLCASSPPGGGYTFGSGTRLTVV.

This rearrangement joins TRBV20-1 to TRBJ2-3, with a possible D match to TRBD1 (6 bases). V lost 0 bases and J lost 5, with 6 bases in between. Germline lookup yields CDR1 DFQATT and CDR2 SNEGSKA (reference sequence). CDR3 size: 12 residues. Here the CDR3 DNA reads TGCAGTGCTAGAGAAGGGGGAGATACGCAGTATTTT. This gives the protein CSAREGGDTQYF.

A few counts support this clonotype. This CDR3 is CASSRTLGYNQPQHF. The CDR3 nucleotides read TGCGCCAGCAGCCGTACGCTGGGGTACAATCAGCCCCAGCATTTT. The chain combines TRBV4-3 with TRBJ1-5; D call uncertain. The CDR3 has 15 amino acids. Germline loops: CDR1 LGHNA, CDR2 YSLEER. V gave up 4 bases and J gave up 3 bases, with 13 bases separating them.

At least ten counts were recorded for this clonotype. The chain carries TRBV11-2 and TRBJ2-4, with TRBD1 matching over 7 bases. V was clipped by 7 bases and J by 4 bases; unmatched bases: 10. This CDR3 comprises 15 residues. CDR1 is SGHAT, CDR2 FQNNGV, per germline. The CDR3 loop is CASTRLQGFKNIQYF. CDR3 nucleotide sequence: TGTGCCAGCACCCGCCTACAGGGGTTTAAAAACATTCAGTACTTC.

This clonotype was found a few times. The CDR3 DNA reads TGCGCCAGCAGCTGGGGACTAGCGGATTACAATGAGCAGTTCTTC. Its translation is CASSWGLADYNEQFF. V usage is TRBV5-1 and J usage is TRBJ2-1; 11 bases are a match to TRBD2. The germline gives CDR1 SGHRS, CDR2 YFSETQ. This CDR3 has 15 amino acids. V shed 3 bases and J 4 bases; nucleotides not matched to a gene: 3.

The chain is built from TRBV12-3 or TRBV12-4 and TRBJ2-5; the D gene could be TRBD1 or TRBD2 (5 bases each). The CDR3 contains 16 residues. V was pared by 5 bases and J by 5 bases, with 21 bases between. The CDR3 DNA follows: TGTGCCAGCAGTACCGGGACCAGTTCTCTCCGGGAGACCCAGTACTTC. It is translated as CASSTGTSSLRETQYF.

This clonotype has just a few counts. V is TRBV28 and J is TRBJ2-4; D possibly matches TRBD1 or TRBD2 (5 bases each). The CDR3 covers 13 residues. Trimming pared 7 bases from V and 6 bases from J, leaving 13 bases between. Per the germline V gene, CDR1 is MDHEN and CDR2 is SYDVKM. The CDR3 DNA follows: TGTGCCAGCACCCAGGGACCTTTAAACATTCAGTACTTC. Translation gives CASTQGPLNIQYF.

In this sample, this clonotype turned up a few times. The chain employs TRBV6-6 and TRBJ2-1; 7 bases align to TRBD2. Per the germline V gene, CDR1 is MNHNY and CDR2 is SVGAGI (reference sequence). V lost 6 bases, J lost 3 bases, and 8 bases stayed unmatched. This CDR3 comprises 15 residues. The CDR3 sequence is CASSQSAGYYNEQFF. CDR3 nucleotide sequence: TGTGCCAGCAGCCAATCAGCGGGGTACTACAATGAGCAGTTCTTC.

The chain combines TRBV20-1 with TRBJ2-7; TRBD1 agrees at 9 bases. Germline V gene sequence: CDR1 DFQATT, CDR2 SNEGSKA (reference sequence). The CDR3 runs 13 residues. V trimming: 6 bases; J trimming: 4 bases; junction bases outside the gene matches: 7. In DNA form, the CDR3 reads TGCAGTGCCAGGGGACAGGGAGATTACGAGCAGTACGTC. This codes for CSARGQGDYEQYV.

This clonotype was seen only a few times. The gene calls are TRBV5-4 and TRBJ1-2; tentatively, D is TRBD1 (6 bases). Per the germline V gene, CDR1 is SGHNT and CDR2 is YYREEE (reference sequence). Between the trimmed V and J ends, which lost 4 bases and 7 bases, there was a span of 17 bases. The CDR3 is made up of 14 amino acids. CDR3 nucleotide sequence: TGTGCCAGCAGCCCTGACAGGACCGGGGTTGGCTACACCTTC. Its translation is CASSPDRTGVGYTF.